Below, one T cell receptor beta chain is given with its context. This specimen comes from a study of blood T cell repertoires in COVID-19. Study summary: The United States, Italy and Spain supplied acute and convalescent COVID-19 samples. PBMCs, B-cell-depleted T cells, or T cells were the source of the cDNA or gDNA that made up the material.

Original analysis: Reference gene primer amplification gave estimated nucleated cell counts. The assay was immunoSEQ multiplex PCR, and TCRdb's table has in-frame clones only and misses some. V and J calls and clone size are as listed in that table; D and trimming were resolved from the DNA. The repertoire holds about 340,000 clones, around 90% seen once, with approximately 3.5% in the top ten. The sequence was collected from a woman aged 18-35 years who had recovered from COVID-19. Sequenced input: peripheral blood.

The CDR3 sequence is CASSSIQGAATNEKLFF. The DNA of the CDR3 is TGTGCCAGCAGCTCGATACAGGGGGCTGCAACTAATGAAAAACTGTTTTTT. The gene calls are TRBV5-6 and TRBJ1-4; TRBD1 aligns across 9 bases. The CDR3 consists of 17 residues. In germline, CDR1 is SGHDT, CDR2 YYEEEE. Trimming at V came to 3 bases and at J to 0 bases, leaving 6 bases not matched to a gene.